This TCR beta chain was sequenced for a study of cytomegalovirus exposure and HLA in healthy donors. Study-wide context: Both the 120 or so validation repertoires and the approximately 700 first-cohort repertoires used the same platform, as reported by a later analysis. Notes on the study in general: As confirmed in vitro, a few CMV-associated chains were specific for CMV antigens. Altogether, 170 or so TCR beta chains were recorded as cytomegalovirus-associated. One later analysis, an examination of the roughly 110 validation repertoires, found that first-cohort TCR clusters tended to co-occur in them.

A single count supports this clone. Its antigen is not identified. V lost 0 bases to trimming and J lost 0 bases, with 18 bases between them. The germline gives CDR1 LNHNV, CDR2 YYDKDF (reference sequence). This CDR3 has 19 amino acids. The protocol was immunoSEQ multiplex PCR, while the TCRdb copy is restricted to in-frame clones and leaves out a portion. The data hold about 120,000 clones, with 70% to 90% observed a single time. The clonotype was recovered from a woman between 18 and 29 years old in good health and CMV-seropositive. The sequencing sample was made of PBMCs. V usage is TRBV15 and J usage is TRBJ1-5; D remains ambiguous. CDR3 residues: CATSRDSLGRPNSNQPQHF. DNA of the CDR3: TGTGCCACCAGCAGAGATTCCCTTGGCAGGCCTAATAGCAATCAGCCCCAGCATTTT.